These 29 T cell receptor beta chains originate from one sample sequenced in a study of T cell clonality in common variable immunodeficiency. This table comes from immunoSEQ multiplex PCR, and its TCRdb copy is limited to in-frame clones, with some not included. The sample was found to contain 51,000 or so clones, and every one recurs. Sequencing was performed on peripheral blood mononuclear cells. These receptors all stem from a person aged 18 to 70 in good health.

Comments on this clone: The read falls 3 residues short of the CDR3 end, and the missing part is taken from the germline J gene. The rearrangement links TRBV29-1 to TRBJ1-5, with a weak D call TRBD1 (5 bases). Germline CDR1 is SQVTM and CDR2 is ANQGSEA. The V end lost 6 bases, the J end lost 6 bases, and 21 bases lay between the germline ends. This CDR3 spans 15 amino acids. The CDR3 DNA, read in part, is TGCAGCGTGTTAATTGGGGGGGGGACGGGTCAGCCC. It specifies CSVLIGGGTGQP. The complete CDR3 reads CSVLIGGGTGQPQHF.

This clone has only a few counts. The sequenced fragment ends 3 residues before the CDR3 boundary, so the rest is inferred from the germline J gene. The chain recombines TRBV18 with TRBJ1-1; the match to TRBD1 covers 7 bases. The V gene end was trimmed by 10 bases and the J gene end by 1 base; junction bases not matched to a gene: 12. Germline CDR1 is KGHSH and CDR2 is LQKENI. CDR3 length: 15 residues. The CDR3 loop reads CATQLAGQANTEAFF. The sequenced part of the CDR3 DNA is TGTGCCACCCAATTAGCCGGACAGGCGAACACTGAA.

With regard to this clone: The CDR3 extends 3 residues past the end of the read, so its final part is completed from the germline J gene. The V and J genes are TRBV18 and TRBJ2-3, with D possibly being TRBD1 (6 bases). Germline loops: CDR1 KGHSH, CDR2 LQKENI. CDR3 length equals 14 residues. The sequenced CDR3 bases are TGTGCCAGCTCCCCGACGGACAGCAATCAGCCG. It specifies CASSPTDSNQP. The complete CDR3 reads CASSPTDSNQPQYF.

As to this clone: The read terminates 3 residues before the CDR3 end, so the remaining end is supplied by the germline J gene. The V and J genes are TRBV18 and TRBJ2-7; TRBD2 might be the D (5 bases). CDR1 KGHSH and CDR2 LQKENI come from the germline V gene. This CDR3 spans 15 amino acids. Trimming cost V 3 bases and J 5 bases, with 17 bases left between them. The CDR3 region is CASSPPSRARNEQYF. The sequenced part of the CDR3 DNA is TGTGCCAGCTCACCTCCCTCGCGGGCGAGGAACGAG.

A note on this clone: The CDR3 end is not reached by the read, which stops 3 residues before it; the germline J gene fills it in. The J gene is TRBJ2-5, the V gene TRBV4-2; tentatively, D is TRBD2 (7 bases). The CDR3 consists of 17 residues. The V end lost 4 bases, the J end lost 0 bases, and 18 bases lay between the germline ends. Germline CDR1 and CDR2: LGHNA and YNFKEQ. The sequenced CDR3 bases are TGTGCCAGCAGCCTCCTCAGGACAGCGGGGAACCAAGAGACC. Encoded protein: CASSLLRTAGNQET. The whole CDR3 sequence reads CASSLLRTAGNQETQYF.

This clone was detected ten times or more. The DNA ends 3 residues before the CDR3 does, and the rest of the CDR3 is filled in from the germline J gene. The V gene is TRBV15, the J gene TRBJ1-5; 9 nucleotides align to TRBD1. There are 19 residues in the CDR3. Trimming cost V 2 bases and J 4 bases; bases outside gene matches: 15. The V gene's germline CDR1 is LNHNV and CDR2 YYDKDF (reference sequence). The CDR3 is CATSRRQGEGIGSNQPQHF. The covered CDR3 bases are TGTGCCACCAGCAGACGACAGGGGGAGGGAATTGGGTCAAATCAGCCC.

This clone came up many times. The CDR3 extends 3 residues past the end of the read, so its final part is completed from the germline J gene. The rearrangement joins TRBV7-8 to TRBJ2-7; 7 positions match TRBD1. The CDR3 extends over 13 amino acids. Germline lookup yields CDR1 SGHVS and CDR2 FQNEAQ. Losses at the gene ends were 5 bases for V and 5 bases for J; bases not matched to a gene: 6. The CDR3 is CASSQPTGDEQYF. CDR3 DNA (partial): TGTGCCAGCAGCCAACCTACAGGGGACGAG.

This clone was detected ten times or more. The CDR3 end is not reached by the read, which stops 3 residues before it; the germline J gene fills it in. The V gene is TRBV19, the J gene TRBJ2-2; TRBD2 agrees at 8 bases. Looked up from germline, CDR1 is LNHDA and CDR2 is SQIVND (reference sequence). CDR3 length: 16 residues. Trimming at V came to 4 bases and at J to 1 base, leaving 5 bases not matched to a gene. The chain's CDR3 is CASSRTSRMNTGELFF. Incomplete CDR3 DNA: TGTGCCAGTAGTAGGACTAGCCGGATGAACACCGGGGAG.

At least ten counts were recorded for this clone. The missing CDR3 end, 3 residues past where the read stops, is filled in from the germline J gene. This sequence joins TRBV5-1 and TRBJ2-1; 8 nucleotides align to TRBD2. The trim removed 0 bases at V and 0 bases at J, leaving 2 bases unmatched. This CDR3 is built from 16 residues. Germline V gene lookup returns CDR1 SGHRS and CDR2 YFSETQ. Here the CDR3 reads CASSLVAGSSYNEQFF. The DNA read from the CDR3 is TGCGCCAGCAGCTTGGTAGCGGGGAGCTCCTACAATGAG. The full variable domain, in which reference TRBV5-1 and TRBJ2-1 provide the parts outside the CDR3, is KAGVTQTPRYLIKTRGQQVTLSCSPISGHRSVSWYQQTPGQGLQFLFEYFSETQRNKGNFPGRFSGRQFSNSRSEMNVSTLELGDSALYLCASSLVAGSSYNEQFFGPGTRLTVL.

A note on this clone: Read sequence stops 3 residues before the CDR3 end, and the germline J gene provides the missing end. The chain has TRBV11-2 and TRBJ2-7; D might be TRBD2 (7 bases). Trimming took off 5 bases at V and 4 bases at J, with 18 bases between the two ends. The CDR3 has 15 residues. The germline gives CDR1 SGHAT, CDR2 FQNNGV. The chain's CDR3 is CASSNRGGWGYEQYF. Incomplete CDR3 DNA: TGTGCCAGCAGCAATAGGGGGGGGTGGGGGTACGAG. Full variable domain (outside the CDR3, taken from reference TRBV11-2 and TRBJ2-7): EAGVAQSPRYKIIEKRQSVAFWCNPISGHATLYWYQQILGQGPKLLIQFQNNGVVDDSQLPKDRFSAERLKGVDSTLKIQPAKLEDSAVYLCASSNRGGWGYEQYFGPGTRLTVT.

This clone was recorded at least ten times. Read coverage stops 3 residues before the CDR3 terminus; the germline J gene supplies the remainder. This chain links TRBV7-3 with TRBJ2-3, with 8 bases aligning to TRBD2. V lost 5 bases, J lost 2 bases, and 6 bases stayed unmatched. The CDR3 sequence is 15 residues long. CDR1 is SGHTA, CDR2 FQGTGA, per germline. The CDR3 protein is CASSRGGLYTDTQYF. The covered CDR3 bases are TGTGCCAGCAGCCGGGGGGGACTATACACAGATACG. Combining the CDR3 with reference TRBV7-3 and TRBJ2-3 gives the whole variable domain GAGVSQTPSNKVTEKGKYVELRCDPISGHTALYWYRQSLGQGPEFLIYFQGTGAADDSGLPNDRFFAVRPEGSVSTLKIQRTERGDSAVYLCASSRGGLYTDTQYFGPGTRLTVL.

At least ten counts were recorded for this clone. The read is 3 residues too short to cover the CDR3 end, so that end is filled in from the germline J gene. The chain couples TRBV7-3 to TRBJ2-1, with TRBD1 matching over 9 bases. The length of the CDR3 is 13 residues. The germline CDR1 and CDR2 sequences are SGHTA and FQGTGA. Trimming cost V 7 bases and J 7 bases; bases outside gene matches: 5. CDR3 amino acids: CASTLGQGNEQFF. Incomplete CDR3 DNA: TGTGCCAGCACCCTGGGACAGGGAAATGAG.

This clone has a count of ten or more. The DNA read from the CDR3 is TGTGCCAGCCGAGGGCAGAACAATGAG. Encoded protein: CASRGQNNE. The whole CDR3 reads CASRGQNNEQFF. The chain has TRBV13 and TRBJ2-1; maybe TRBD2 (5 bases). The read gets to within 3 residues of the CDR3 end, and the germline J gene fills in the rest. In germline, CDR1 is PRHDT, CDR2 FYEKMQ (reference sequence). There are 12 residues in the CDR3. The ends were cut back, 8 bases at V and 5 bases at J, with 10 bases in the middle.

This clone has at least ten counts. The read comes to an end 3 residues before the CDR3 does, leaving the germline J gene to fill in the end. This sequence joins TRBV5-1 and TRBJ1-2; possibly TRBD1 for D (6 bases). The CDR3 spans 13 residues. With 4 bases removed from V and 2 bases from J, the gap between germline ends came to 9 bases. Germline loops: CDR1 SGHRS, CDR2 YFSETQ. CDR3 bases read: TGCGCCAGCAGCCCTGACAGGAACTATGGC. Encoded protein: CASSPDRNYG. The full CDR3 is CASSPDRNYGYTF.

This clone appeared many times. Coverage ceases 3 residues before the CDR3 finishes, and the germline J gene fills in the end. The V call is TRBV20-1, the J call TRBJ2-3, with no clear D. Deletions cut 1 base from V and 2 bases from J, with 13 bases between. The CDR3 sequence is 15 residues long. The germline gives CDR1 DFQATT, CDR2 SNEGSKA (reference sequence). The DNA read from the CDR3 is TGCAGTGCTAGAGTGGCAGGTTTTAACACAGATACG. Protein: CSARVAGFNTDT. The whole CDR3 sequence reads CSARVAGFNTDTQYF.

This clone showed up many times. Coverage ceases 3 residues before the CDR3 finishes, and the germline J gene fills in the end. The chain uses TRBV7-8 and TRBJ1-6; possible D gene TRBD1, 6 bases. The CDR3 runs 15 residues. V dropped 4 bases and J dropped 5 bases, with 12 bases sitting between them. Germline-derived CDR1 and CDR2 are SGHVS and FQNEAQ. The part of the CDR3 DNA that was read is TGTGCCAGCAGCTCTCGGACAGCCAATAATTCACCC. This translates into CASSSRTANNSP. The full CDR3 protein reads CASSSRTANNSPLHF. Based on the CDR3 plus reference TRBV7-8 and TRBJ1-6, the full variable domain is GAGVSQSPRYKVAKRGQDVALRCDPISGHVSLFWYQQALGQGPEFLTYFQNEAQLDKSGLPSDRFFAERPEGSVSTLKIQRTQQEDSAVYLCASSSRTANNSPLHFGNGTRLTVT.

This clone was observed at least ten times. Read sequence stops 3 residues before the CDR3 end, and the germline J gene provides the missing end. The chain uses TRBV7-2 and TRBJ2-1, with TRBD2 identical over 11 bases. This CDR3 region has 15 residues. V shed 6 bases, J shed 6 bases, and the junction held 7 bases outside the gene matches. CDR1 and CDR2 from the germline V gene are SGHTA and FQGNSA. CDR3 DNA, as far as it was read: TGTGCCAGCAGGCTTACTAGCGGGAGTCTCAATGAG. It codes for CASRLTSGSLNE. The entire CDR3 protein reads CASRLTSGSLNEQFF. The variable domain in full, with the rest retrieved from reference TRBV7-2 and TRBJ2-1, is GAGVSQSPSNKVTEKGKDVELRCDPISGHTALYWYRQSLGQGLEFLIYFQGNSAPDKSGLPSDRFSAERTGGSVSTLTIQRTQQEDSAVYLCASRLTSGSLNEQFFGPGTRLTVL.

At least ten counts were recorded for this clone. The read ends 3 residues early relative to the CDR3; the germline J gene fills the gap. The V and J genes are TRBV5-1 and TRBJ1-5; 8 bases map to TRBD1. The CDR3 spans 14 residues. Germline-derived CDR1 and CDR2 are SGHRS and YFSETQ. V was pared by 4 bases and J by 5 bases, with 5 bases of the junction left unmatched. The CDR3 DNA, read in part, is TGCGCCAGCAGCCAATCGACAGGGGATCAGCCC. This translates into CASSQSTGDQP. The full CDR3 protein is CASSQSTGDQPQHF.

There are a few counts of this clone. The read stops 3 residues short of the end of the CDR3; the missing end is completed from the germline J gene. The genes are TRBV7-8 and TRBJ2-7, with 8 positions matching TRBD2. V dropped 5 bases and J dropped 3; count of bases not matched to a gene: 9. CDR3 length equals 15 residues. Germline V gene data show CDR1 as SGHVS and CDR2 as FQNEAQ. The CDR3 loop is CASSPGLADIYEQYF. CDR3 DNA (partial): TGTGCCAGCAGCCCAGGACTAGCTGACATCTACGAG.

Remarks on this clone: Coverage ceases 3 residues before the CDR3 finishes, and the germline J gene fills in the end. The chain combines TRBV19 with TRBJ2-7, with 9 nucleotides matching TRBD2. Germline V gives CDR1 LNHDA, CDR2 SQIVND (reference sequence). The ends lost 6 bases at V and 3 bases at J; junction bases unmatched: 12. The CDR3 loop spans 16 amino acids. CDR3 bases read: TGTGCCAGTAGCCCCCGAGGACTAGCGCAAGACTACGAG. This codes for CASSPRGLAQDYE. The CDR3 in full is CASSPRGLAQDYEQYF.

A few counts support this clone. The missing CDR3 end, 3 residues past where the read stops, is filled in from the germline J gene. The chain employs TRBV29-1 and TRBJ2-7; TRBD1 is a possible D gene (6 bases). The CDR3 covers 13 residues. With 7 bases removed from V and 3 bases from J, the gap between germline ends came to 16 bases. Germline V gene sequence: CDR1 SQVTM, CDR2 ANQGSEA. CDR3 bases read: TGCAGCGGACAGGACCCTTCAAGCTACGAG. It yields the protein CSGQDPSSYE. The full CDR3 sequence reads CSGQDPSSYEQYF.

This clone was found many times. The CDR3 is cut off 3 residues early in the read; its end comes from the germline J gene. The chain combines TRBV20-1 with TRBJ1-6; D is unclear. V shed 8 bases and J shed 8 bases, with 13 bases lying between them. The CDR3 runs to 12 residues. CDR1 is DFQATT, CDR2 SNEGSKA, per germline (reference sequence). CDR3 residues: CSSGPADSPLHF. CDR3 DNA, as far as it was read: TGCAGTTCCGGCCCCGCGGATTCACCC.

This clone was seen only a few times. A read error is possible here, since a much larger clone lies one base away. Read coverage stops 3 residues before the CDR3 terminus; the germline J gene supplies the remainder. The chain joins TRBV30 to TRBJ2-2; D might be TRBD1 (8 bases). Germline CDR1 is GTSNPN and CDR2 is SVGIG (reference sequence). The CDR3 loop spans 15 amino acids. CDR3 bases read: TGTGCCTGGAGTGTAGGGGCAGGGGGCGGGGGAAAG. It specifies CAWSVGAGGGGK. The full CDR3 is CAWSVGAGGGGKLFF.

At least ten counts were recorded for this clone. CDR3 bases read: TGCGCCAGCAGCGTAGGGACTACCCCCAGTGAGACC. Translation gives CASSVGTTPSET. The whole CDR3 sequence reads CASSVGTTPSETQYF. The gene calls are TRBV5-1 and TRBJ2-5, with 7 bases fitting TRBD2. The read stops 3 residues short of the end of the CDR3; the missing end is completed from the germline J gene. V was clipped by 4 bases and J by 5 bases; unmatched bases: 11. There are 15 residues in the CDR3. Germline loops: CDR1 SGHRS, CDR2 YFSETQ.

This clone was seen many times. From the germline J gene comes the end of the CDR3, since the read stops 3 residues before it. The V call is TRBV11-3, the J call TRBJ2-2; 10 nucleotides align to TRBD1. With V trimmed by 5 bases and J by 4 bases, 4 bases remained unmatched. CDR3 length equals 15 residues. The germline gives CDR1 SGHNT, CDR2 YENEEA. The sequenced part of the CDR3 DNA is TGTGCCAGCAGCCGACAGGGGGCGGCCACCGGGGAG. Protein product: CASSRQGAATGE. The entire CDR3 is CASSRQGAATGELFF.

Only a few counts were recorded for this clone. The CDR3 sequence: CASCGAGGNTGELFF. The DNA read from the CDR3 is TGTGCCAGCTGTGGGGCGGGGGGGAACACCGGGGAG. The chain links TRBV6-1 to TRBJ2-2; 8 nucleotides agree with TRBD2. Coverage ceases 3 residues before the CDR3 finishes, and the germline J gene fills in the end. Germline V gene sequence: CDR1 MNHNS, CDR2 SASEGT. The CDR3 length is 15 residues. With 8 bases clipped from V and 1 base from J, the junction kept 6 bases outside the gene matches.

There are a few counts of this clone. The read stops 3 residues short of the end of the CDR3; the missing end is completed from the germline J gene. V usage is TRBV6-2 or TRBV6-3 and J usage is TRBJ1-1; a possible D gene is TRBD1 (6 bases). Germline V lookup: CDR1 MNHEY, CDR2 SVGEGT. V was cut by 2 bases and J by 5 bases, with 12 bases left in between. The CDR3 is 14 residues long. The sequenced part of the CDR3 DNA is TGTGCCAGCAGTTACGGGGGCGCAGGGACTGAA. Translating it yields CASSYGGAGTE. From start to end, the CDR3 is CASSYGGAGTEAFF.

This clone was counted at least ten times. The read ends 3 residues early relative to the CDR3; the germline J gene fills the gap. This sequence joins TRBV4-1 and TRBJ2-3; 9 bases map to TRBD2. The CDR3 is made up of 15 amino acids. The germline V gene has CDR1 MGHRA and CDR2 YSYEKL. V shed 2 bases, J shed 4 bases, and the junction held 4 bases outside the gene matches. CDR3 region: CASSQHGLASDTQYF. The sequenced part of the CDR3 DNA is TGCGCCAGCAGCCAACACGGACTAGCGTCAGATACG.

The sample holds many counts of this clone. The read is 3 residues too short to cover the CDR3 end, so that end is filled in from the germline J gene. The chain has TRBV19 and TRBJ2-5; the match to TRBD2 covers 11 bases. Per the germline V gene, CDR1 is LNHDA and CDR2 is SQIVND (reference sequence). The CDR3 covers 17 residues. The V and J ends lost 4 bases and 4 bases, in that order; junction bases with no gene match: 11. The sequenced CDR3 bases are TGTGCCAGTAGTACTCGAGGGCTAGCGGGAGGAGGAGAGACC. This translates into CASSTRGLAGGGET. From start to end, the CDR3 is CASSTRGLAGGGETQYF.